A selection of T cell receptor beta chains follows, all from one sample in a study of blood T cell repertoires in COVID-19. Generated by immunoSEQ multiplex PCR, the TCRdb table keeps only in-frame clones and is missing some. The data contain around 340,000 clones, around 86% of them singletons. The sequenced sample consisted of PBMCs or T cells enriched from blood (not recorded which). These receptors originate from a woman aged 40 to 50 with acute COVID-19. CDR3s include the opening cysteine and the closing phenylalanine or tryptophan. D genes are given only for firm matches. Only some rows state a clone size, as once, few, many or a class for expanded clones.

.,few,TRBV27,TRBJ2-7,TGTGCCAGCAGAGCATATCCTTCCCCCCCCTACGAGCAGTACTTC,CASRAYPSPPYEQYF
.,.,TRBV7-3,TRBJ2-2,TGTGCCAGCAGCGAGACAAACACCGGGGAGCTGTTTTTT,CASSETNTGELFF
TRBD1,once,TRBV7-9,TRBJ1-4,TGTGCCAGCAGCTTAAGGACAGGGATCGGCATGGATGAAAAACTGTTTTTT,CASSLRTGIGMDEKLFF
TRBD1,.,TRBV7-2,TRBJ1-6,TGTGCCAGCAGCTTAGTTCTTGGACAGGGGGTAGGTTCACCCCTCCACTTT,CASSLVLGQGVGSPLHF
TRBD1,once,TRBV10-1,TRBJ1-5,TGCGCCAGCAGTCTCGGACCCGGGACAGGGCCTAATTATTGTTGGGCCCAGCATTTT,CASSLGPGTGPNYCWAQHF
TRBD1,.,TRBV11-1,TRBJ1-4,TGTGCCAGCTCACGAGGAGGGGGCAGCGATGAAAAACTGTTTTTT,CASSRGGGSDEKLFF
.,.,TRBV28,TRBJ2-5,TGTGCCAGCAGCCATATGGACATCGCCTCCGTTATCCAAGAGACCCAGTACTTC,CASSHMDIASVIQETQYF
.,.,TRBV29-1,TRBJ2-3,TGCAGCGTTATAACAGTCCTTAGCACAGATACGCAGTATTTT,CSVITVLSTDTQYF
.,.,TRBV25-1,TRBJ2-5,TGTGCCAGCAGTGAAAGTACAGCTCAAGAGACCCAGTACTTC,CASSESTAQETQYF
TRBD1,.,TRBV7-8,TRBJ1-1,TGTGCCAGCCTCAGCTTAGTTCCCCGGGACAGGGGGCTGGGGACTGAAGCTTTCTTT,CASLSLVPRDRGLGTEAFF
.,.,TRBV18,TRBJ2-3,TGTGCCAGCTCACCACCGGAGGGTATTACGCAGTATTTT,CASSPPEGITQYF
TRBD2,.,TRBV9,TRBJ2-3,TGTGCCAGCAGCTTCACCGGGACTAGCGGGGCCACAGATACGCAGTATTTT,CASSFTGTSGATDTQYF
TRBD2,.,TRBV12-3/TRBV12-4,TRBJ2-3,TGTGCCAGCAGTCTTCGTCGGGAGGCTACGCAGTATTTT,CASSLRREATQYF
.,.,TRBV24-1,TRBJ1-3,TGTGCCACCAGTCCAAGGGGAACTGGAAACACCATATATTTT,CATSPRGTGNTIYF
.,.,TRBV5-4,TRBJ1-1,TGTGCCAGCAGCTTGAGGACAGAGAACACTGAAGCTTTCTTT,CASSLRTENTEAFF
TRBD2,.,TRBV29-1,TRBJ2-1,TGCAGCGTTCAGGGGGGACTAGCGGGATTTGATGAGCAGTTCTTC,CSVQGGLAGFDEQFF
.,.,TRBV3-1/TRBV3-2,TRBJ2-3,TGTGCCAGCAGCCGGGAAAACAGGGTGGGCACAGATACGCAGTATTTT,CASSRENRVGTDTQYF
.,.,TRBV7-2,TRBJ2-5,TGTGCCAGCAGCTTAGGGCTGGTGCAAGAGACCCAGTACTTC,CASSLGLVQETQYF
.,.,TRBV4-1,TRBJ1-3,TGCGCCAGCAGCCAACTTATTGGAAACACCATATATTTT,CASSQLIGNTIYF
.,.,TRBV3-1/TRBV3-2,TRBJ2-1,TGTGCCAGCAGCCATAGAGCAGGCGGGGTCTACAATGAGCAGTTCTTC,CASSHRAGGVYNEQFF
TRBD1,.,TRBV18,TRBJ2-3,TGTGCCAGCTCACCAGTGACAGGGGCCACAGATACGCAGTATTTT,CASSPVTGATDTQYF
.,.,TRBV5-5,TRBJ2-7,TGTGCCAGCAGCTTGTCAGGTACCTACGAGCAGTACTTC,CASSLSGTYEQYF
TRBD1,few,TRBV18,TRBJ1-6,TGTGCCAGCTCACCAGGGACAGGGAATTCACCCCTCCACTTT,CASSPGTGNSPLHF
.,once,TRBV2,TRBJ2-2,TGTGCCAGCACCCTCAACAGGGCTCTCGGGGAGCTGTTTTTT,CASTLNRALGELFF
TRBD1,.,TRBV3-1/TRBV3-2,TRBJ1-2,TGTGCCAGCAGCGATGAATGGACAGGGGGGATTTATGGCTACACCTTC,CASSDEWTGGIYGYTF
TRBD2,once,TRBV19,TRBJ2-2,TGTGCCATTGGAGCCCGTGCGGGAGGGTCGAACACCGGGGAGCTGTTTTTT,CAIGARAGGSNTGELFF
TRBD1,.,TRBV2,TRBJ1-4,TGTGCCAGCAGACCGGGACAGCTATATGAAAAACTGTTTTTT,CASRPGQLYEKLFF
TRBD2,.,TRBV27,TRBJ2-7,TGTGCCAGCAGGGGACTAGCGGGAGGGTACGAGCAGTACTTC,CASRGLAGGYEQYF
.,.,TRBV4-1,TRBJ1-2,TGCGCCAGCAGCCAAGAAGGCGGTCAGCTGCCGCATGGCTACACCTTC,CASSQEGGQLPHGYTF
TRBD1,.,TRBV3-1/TRBV3-2,TRBJ1-5,TGTGCCAGCAGCCCCACGACAGGGGGCGGTCAGCCCCAGCATTTT,CASSPTTGGGQPQHF
TRBD2,.,TRBV4-3,TRBJ2-3,TGCGCCAGCAGCCCGGGACTAGCGGGCACAGATACGCAGTATTTT,CASSPGLAGTDTQYF
.,once,TRBV5-4,TRBJ2-2,TGTGCCAGCAGCTTGGTGGCTAGCGATACCGGGGAGCTGTTTTTT,CASSLVASDTGELFF
TRBD2,.,TRBV4-3,TRBJ2-2,TGCGCCAGCAGCCGCGGACTAGCGGGGGACACCGGGGAGCTGTTTTTT,CASSRGLAGDTGELFF
TRBD1,.,TRBV28,TRBJ2-7,TGTGCCAGCAGTTCCGCCGGGACAGGGTCCTACGAGCAGTACTTC,CASSSAGTGSYEQYF
TRBD1,.,TRBV7-2,TRBJ1-3,TGTGCCAGCAGCTTAGACAGGGGTCAAATTTCAGGCGGAAACACCATATATTTT,CASSLDRGQISGGNTIYF
.,few,TRBV6-2/TRBV6-3,TRBJ2-1,TGTGCCAGCAGTTACTCGAGTTCTAGCAAACATGAGCAGTTCTTC,CASSYSSSSKHEQFF
.,.,TRBV19,TRBJ1-2,TGTGCCAGTAGCCGAGAACCCGCCAGACAGAACTATGGCTACACCTTC,CASSREPARQNYGYTF
.,.,TRBV28,TRBJ1-5,TGTGCCAGCAGTTTTGACAGTTATAGCAATCAGCCCCAGCATTTT,CASSFDSYSNQPQHF
TRBD1,.,TRBV6-2/TRBV6-3,TRBJ1-6,TGTGCCAGCAGTTACGGGACAGGCTATAATTCACCCCTCCACTTT,CASSYGTGYNSPLHF
.,.,TRBV4-3,TRBJ1-4,TGCGCCAGCAGCCAAGATAGGGGGACCGCAACTAATGAAAAACTGTTTTTT,CASSQDRGTATNEKLFF
TRBD2,few,TRBV14,TRBJ2-7,TGTGCCAGCAGCGGTCAACGGGAGGGTAACGAGCAGTACTTC,CASSGQREGNEQYF
.,once,TRBV20-1,TRBJ2-5,TGCAGTGTAAGGAGAGAGACCCAGTACTTC,CSVRRETQYF
TRBD1,.,TRBV12-3/TRBV12-4,TRBJ1-2,TGTGCCAGCAGGCCCGGGACAGGCTATGGCTACACCTTC,CASRPGTGYGYTF
TRBD1,few,TRBV28,TRBJ1-6,TGTGCCAGCAGTTTATCCACAGGGGGCAATTCACCCCTCCACTTT,CASSLSTGGNSPLHF
.,.,TRBV5-4,TRBJ1-1,TGTGCCAGCAGCTTTGAGGGGGTGAGCACTGAAGCTTTCTTT,CASSFEGVSTEAFF
TRBD1,.,TRBV28,TRBJ1-1,TGTGCCAGCAGCTATGCGACAGGGGTGGTGGCGGCAGATGAAGCTTTCTTT,CASSYATGVVAADEAFF
.,.,TRBV3-1/TRBV3-2,TRBJ2-1,TGTGCCAGCAGCCAAGCCGTACTAGCATTTCGTGGCAATGAGCAGTTCTTC,CASSQAVLAFRGNEQFF